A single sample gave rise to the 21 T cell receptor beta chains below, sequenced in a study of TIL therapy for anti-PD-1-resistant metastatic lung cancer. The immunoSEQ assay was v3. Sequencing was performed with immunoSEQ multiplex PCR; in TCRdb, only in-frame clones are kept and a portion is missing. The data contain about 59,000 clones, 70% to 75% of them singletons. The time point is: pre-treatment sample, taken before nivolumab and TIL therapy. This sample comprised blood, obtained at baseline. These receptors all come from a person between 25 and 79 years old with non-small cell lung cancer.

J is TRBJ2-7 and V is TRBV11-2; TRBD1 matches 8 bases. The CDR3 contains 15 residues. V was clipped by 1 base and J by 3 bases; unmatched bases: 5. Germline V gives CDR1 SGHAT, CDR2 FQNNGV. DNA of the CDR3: TGTGCCAGCAGCTTAGGGACAGGGAACGTCTACGAGCAGTACTTC. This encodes CASSLGTGNVYEQYF.

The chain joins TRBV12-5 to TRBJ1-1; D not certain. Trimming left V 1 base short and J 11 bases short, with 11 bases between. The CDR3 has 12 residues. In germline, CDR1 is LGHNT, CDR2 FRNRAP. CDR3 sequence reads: CASGLGFGGAFF. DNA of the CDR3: TGTGCTAGTGGTTTGGGTTTTGGCGGCGCTTTCTTT.

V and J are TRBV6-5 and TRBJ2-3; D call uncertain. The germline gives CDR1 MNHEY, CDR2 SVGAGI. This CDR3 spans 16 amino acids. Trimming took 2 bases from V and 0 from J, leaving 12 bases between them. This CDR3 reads CASSYLDSLSTDTQYF. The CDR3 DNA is TGTGCCAGCAGTTACCTTGACTCATTAAGCACAGATACGCAGTATTTT.

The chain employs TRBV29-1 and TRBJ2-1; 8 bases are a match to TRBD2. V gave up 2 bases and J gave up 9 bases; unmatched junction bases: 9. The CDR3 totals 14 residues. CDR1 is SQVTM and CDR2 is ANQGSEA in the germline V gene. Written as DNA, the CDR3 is TGCAGCGTTGAACTACGGGAGGGCCGTGTTGAGCAGTTCTTC. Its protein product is CSVELREGRVEQFF.

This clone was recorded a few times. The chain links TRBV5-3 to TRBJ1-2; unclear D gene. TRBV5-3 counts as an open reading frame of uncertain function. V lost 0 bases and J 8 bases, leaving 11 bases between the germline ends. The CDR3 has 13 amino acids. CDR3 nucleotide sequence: TGTGCCAGAAGCTTGGTCCCCAGCTGCGGCTACACCTTC. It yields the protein CARSLVPSCGYTF.

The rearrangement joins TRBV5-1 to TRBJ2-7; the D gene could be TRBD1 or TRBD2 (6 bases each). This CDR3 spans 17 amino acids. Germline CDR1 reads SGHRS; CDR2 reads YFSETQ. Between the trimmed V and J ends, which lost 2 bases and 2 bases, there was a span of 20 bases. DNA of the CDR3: TGCGCCAGCAGCTTTGATCCCTTTGAGGGGGGTCCCTACGAGCAGTACTTC. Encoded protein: CASSFDPFEGGPYEQYF.

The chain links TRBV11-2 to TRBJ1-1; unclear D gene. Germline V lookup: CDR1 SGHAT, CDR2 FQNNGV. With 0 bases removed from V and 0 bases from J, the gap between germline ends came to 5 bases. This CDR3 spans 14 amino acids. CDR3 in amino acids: CASSLDLMNTEAFF. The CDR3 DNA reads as TGTGCCAGCAGCTTAGATCTAATGAACACTGAAGCTTTCTTT.

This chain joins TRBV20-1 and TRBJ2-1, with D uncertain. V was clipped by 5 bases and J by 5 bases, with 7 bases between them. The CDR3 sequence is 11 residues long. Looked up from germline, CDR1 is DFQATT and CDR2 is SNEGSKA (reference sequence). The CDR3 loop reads CSASQDNEQFF. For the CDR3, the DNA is TGCAGTGCTTCTCAAGACAATGAGCAGTTCTTC.

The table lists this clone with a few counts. The CDR3 DNA reads TGTGCCAGCAGCTCCGCCCGACTTTTAGAGCAGTACTTC. Its protein product is CASSSARLLEQYF. The V and J genes are TRBV7-2 and TRBJ2-7; D is undetermined. CDR1 is SGHTA and CDR2 is FQGNSA in the germline V gene. Trimming shortened V by 4 bases and J by 7 bases, and 14 bases separated the two germline ends. The CDR3 length is 13 residues.

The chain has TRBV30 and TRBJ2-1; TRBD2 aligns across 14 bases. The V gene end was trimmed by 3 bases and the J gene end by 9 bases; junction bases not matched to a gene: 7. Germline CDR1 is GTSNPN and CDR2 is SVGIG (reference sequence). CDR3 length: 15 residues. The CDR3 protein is CAWSPGLAGASEQFF. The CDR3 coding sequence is TGTGCCTGGAGCCCGGGACTAGCGGGAGCAAGTGAGCAGTTCTTC.

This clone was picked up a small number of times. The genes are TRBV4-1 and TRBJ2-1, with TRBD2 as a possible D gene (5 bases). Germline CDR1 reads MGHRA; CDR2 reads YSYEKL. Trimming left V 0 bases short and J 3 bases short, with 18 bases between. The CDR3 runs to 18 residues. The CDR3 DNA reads TGCGCCAGCAGCCAAGATTATTTGGTCTCGCGGGTCTACAATGAGCAGTTCTTC. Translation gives CASSQDYLVSRVYNEQFF.

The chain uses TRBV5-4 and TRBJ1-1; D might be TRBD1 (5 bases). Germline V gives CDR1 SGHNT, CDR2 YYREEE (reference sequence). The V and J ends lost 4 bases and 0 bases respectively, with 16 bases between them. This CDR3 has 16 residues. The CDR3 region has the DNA TGTGCCAGCAGCCCTGACGGGGGGTCTCTGAACACTGAAGCTTTCTTT. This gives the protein CASSPDGGSLNTEAFF.

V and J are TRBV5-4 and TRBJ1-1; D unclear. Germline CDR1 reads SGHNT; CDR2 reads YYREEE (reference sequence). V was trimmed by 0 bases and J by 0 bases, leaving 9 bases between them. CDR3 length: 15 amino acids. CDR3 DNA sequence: TGTGCCAGCAGCTTGGGACTGGGGATGAACACTGAAGCTTTCTTT. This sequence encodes CASSLGLGMNTEAFF.

CDR3 DNA: TGTGCCAGCAGCGTAGTTGGGGGTTACGACACTGAAGCTTTCTTT. It specifies CASSVVGGYDTEAFF. The chain is built from TRBV9 and TRBJ1-1; a weak D match, TRBD1 (5 bases). This CDR3 region has 15 residues. Trimming shortened V by 0 bases and J by 3 bases, and 12 bases separated the two germline ends. Germline CDR1 SGDLS, CDR2 YYNGEE.

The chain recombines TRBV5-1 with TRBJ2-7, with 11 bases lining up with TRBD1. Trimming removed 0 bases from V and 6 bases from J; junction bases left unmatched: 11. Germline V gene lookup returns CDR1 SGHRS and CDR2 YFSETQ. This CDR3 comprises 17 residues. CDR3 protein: CASSLGPGQGASGEQYF. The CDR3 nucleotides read TGCGCCAGCAGCTTGGGCCCCGGACAGGGGGCATCGGGCGAGCAGTACTTC.

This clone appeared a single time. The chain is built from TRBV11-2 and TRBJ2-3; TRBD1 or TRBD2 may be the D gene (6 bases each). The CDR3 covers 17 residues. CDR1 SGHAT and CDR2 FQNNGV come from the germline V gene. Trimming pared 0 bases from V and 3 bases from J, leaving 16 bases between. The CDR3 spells CASSLDFGGRGTDTQYF. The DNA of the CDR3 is TGTGCCAGCAGCTTAGATTTTGGGGGGCGCGGGACAGATACGCAGTATTTT. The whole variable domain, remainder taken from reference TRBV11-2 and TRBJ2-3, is EAGVAQSPRYKIIEKRQSVAFWCNPISGHATLYWYQQILGQGPKLLIQFQNNGVVDDSQLPKDRFSAERLKGVDSTLKIQPAKLEDSAVYLCASSLDFGGRGTDTQYFGPGTRLTVL.

CDR3 coding DNA: TGTGCCTGGAGTGCCCAACCGGGCAGGCCCTCCTCTGGAAACACCATATATTTT. Translating it yields CAWSAQPGRPSSGNTIYF. The chain recombines TRBV30 with TRBJ1-3; the D is unclear. V dropped 1 base and J dropped 0 bases, with 19 bases sitting between them. CDR3 length equals 18 residues. Germline assignment: CDR1 GTSNPN and CDR2 SVGIG (reference sequence). The whole variable domain, remainder taken from reference TRBV30 and TRBJ1-3, is SQTIHQWPATLVQPVGSPLSLECTVEGTSNPNLYWYRQAAGRGLQLLFYSVGIGQISSEVPQNLSASRPQDRQFILSSKKLLLSDSGFYLCAWSAQPGRPSSGNTIYFGEGSWLTVV.

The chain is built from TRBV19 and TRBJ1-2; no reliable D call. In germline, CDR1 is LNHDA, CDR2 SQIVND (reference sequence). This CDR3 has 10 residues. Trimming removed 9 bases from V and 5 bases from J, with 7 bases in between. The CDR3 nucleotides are TGTGCCAGCGGGGAATATGGCTACACCTTC. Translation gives CASGEYGYTF. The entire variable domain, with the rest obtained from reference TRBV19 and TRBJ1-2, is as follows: DGGITQSPKYLFRKEGQNVTLSCEQNLNHDAMYWYRQDPGQGLRLIYYSQIVNDFQKGDIAEGYSVSREKKESFPLTVTSAQKNPTAFYLCASGEYGYTFGSGTRLTVV.

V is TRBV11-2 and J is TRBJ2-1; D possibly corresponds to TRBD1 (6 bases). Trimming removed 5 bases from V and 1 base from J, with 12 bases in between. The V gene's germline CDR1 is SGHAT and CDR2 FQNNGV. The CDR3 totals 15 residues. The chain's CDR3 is CASSQSDRSYNEQFF. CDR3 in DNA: TGTGCCAGCAGCCAATCGGACAGATCCTACAATGAGCAGTTCTTC.

The CDR3 nucleotides are TGCAGCGTTGAAGGGGAGGCAGGCTTCTCCTACGAGCAGTACTTC. Amino acids: CSVEGEAGFSYEQYF. The chain uses TRBV29-1 and TRBJ2-5; TRBD2 might be the D (6 bases). TRBJ2-7 explains the end of the DNA better; the J call may be wrong. Germline V gene lookup returns CDR1 SQVTM and CDR2 ANQGSEA. The CDR3 loop spans 15 amino acids.

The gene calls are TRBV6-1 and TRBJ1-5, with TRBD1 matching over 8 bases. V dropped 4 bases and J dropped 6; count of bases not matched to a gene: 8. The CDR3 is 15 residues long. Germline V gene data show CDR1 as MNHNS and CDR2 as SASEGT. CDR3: CASSVRTGQAQPQHF. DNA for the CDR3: TGTGCCAGCAGTGTCCGGACAGGGCAGGCTCAGCCCCAGCATTTT.